The present entry profiles one T cell receptor beta chain with its context. This record belongs to a study of cytomegalovirus exposure and HLA in healthy donors. A multiplex PCR was run with 60 Vbeta primers and 13 Jbeta primers. Using immunoSEQ multiplex PCR, the repertoire was profiled, and TCRdb retains in-frame clones only, with some absent. The data show around 84,000 clones, roughly 80% seen once. The sample was PBMCs. The receptor's source is a man over 45 in good health and CMV-seronegative.

This chain's CDR3 is CASSPYTTAKNQPQHF. CDR3 sequence (DNA): TGTGCCAGCTCACCTTACACGACAGCCAAGAATCAGCCCCAGCATTTT. V usage is TRBV18 and J usage is TRBJ1-5; perhaps TRBD1 as D (5 bases). V was trimmed by 3 bases and J by 4 bases, leaving 16 bases between them. This CDR3 has 16 residues. Germline V gene lookup returns CDR1 KGHSH and CDR2 LQKENI. The variable domain in full, with the rest retrieved from reference TRBV18 and TRBJ1-5, is NAGVMQNPRHLVRRRGQEARLRCSPMKGHSHVYWYRQLPEEGLKFMVYLQKENIIDESGMPKERFSAEFPKEGPSILRIQQVVRGDSAAYFCASSPYTTAKNQPQHFGDGTRLSIL.